Below, 23 T cell receptor beta chains from the same sample are listed, as sequenced in a study of T cell responses to AZD1222 COVID-19 vaccine. Sequenced by immunoSEQ multiplex PCR; TCRdb stores in-frame clones only, minus some. The sample lists roughly 140,000 clones, 70% to 90% occurring once. The sequences come from peripheral blood, collected on day 0 of AZD1222 vaccination. Receptors originate from an adult in good health.

This clone has just a few counts. This chain links TRBV27 with TRBJ1-5; D unresolved. This CDR3 contains 13 residues. Per the germline V gene, CDR1 is MNHEY and CDR2 is SMNVEV (reference sequence). Trimming shortened V by 2 bases and J by 2 bases, and 4 bases separated the two germline ends. CDR3 in DNA: TGTGCCAGCAGTTTAAGGGGCAATCAGCCCCAGCATTTT. Encoded protein: CASSLRGNQPQHF.

V usage is TRBV28 and J usage is TRBJ1-6; tentatively, D is TRBD1 (6 bases). The CDR3 spans 13 residues. Germline CDR1 reads MDHEN; CDR2 reads SYDVKM. Trimming shortened V by 11 bases and J by 5 bases, and 13 bases separated the two germline ends. The CDR3 spells CACRQGNNSPLHF. CDR3 bases: TGTGCCTGTCGCCAGGGGAATAATTCACCCCTCCACTTT.

The chain has TRBV4-1 and TRBJ1-1; 9 nucleotides agree with TRBD1. V lost 4 bases and J lost 7; bases outside the gene matches: 10. The CDR3 is 15 residues long. Germline CDR1 MGHRA, CDR2 YSYEKL. In nucleotides, the CDR3 is TGCGCCAGCAGCCTCCCGGGACAGGGAAGGGGTGAAGCTTTCTTT. Its protein product is CASSLPGQGRGEAFF.

The chain joins TRBV3-1 (or the pseudogene TRBV3-2) to TRBJ1-2; the D gene is possibly TRBD1 (6 bases). V dropped 4 bases and J dropped 8 bases, with 14 bases sitting between them. The CDR3 contains 13 residues. CDR1 and CDR2 (germline): LGHDT, YNNKEL (reference sequence). The chain's CDR3 is CASSPDPGGGYTF. CDR3 in DNA: TGTGCCAGCAGCCCCGATCCGGGGGGCGGCTACACCTTC.

The V and J genes are TRBV28 and TRBJ1-5; no definite D call. CDR3 length: 15 amino acids. Germline loops: CDR1 MDHEN, CDR2 SYDVKM. The V and J ends lost 6 bases and 4 bases respectively, with 16 bases between them. CDR3 in DNA: TGTGCCAGCAGCCCGTCGTCCAGACTTAATCAGCCCCAGCATTTT. Translation: CASSPSSRLNQPQHF. Full variable domain (rest looked up from reference TRBV28 and TRBJ1-5): DVKVTQSSRYLVKRTGEKVFLECVQDMDHENMFWYRQDPGLGLRLIYFSYDVKMKEKGDIPEGYSVSREKKERFSLILESASTNQTSMYLCASSPSSRLNQPQHFGDGTRLSIL.

This clone was detected only a few times. The rearrangement links TRBV19 to TRBJ1-2; D remains ambiguous. This CDR3 comprises 14 residues. The germline V and J ends were trimmed by 7 bases and 3 bases, with 15 bases remaining between them. Germline V gene data show CDR1 as LNHDA and CDR2 as SQIVND (reference sequence). Here the CDR3 reads CASKFTETYYGYTF. The CDR3 region has the DNA TGTGCCAGTAAGTTTACAGAGACCTACTATGGCTACACCTTC.

This clone was detected only once. This sequence joins TRBV10-1 and TRBJ2-5; 8 nucleotides match TRBD2. The CDR3 covers 15 residues. Germline V lookup: CDR1 WNHNN, CDR2 SYGVQD (reference sequence). J was trimmed by 4 bases and V by 3 bases; bases with no gene match: 7. The CDR3 sequence is CASSDSLAGIETQYF. CDR3 nucleotide sequence: TGCGCCAGCAGTGACTCTTTAGCGGGGATAGAGACCCAGTACTTC.

The genes are TRBV6-5 and TRBJ1-2; 10 nucleotides line up with TRBD1. The junction had 9 bases not matched to a gene; V was cut back by 5 bases and J by 6 bases. This CDR3 is 15 amino acids long. Germline-derived CDR1 and CDR2 are MNHEY and SVGAGI. The CDR3 region is CASSNRDRGWNGYTF. The CDR3 bases are TGTGCCAGCAGTAACCGGGACAGGGGTTGGAATGGCTACACCTTC.

The V and J genes are TRBV6-2 or TRBV6-3 and TRBJ2-4, with 16 bases identical to TRBD2. With V trimmed by 4 bases and J by 9 bases, 12 bases remained unmatched. The CDR3 loop spans 18 amino acids. Per germline, CDR1 MNHEY and CDR2 SVGEGT. The CDR3 here is CASSSQPGLAGGPTIQYF. In DNA, the CDR3 is TGTGCCAGCAGTTCCCAACCGGGACTAGCGGGAGGGCCGACCATTCAGTACTTC.

This chain uses TRBV27 with TRBJ2-7; D possibly uses TRBD1 or TRBD2 (5 bases each). Looked up from germline, CDR1 is MNHEY and CDR2 is SMNVEV (reference sequence). The V end lost 3 bases, the J end lost 2 bases, and 8 bases lay between the germline ends. CDR3 length equals 13 residues. The CDR3 protein is CASSFGTPYEQYF. CDR3 DNA sequence: TGTGCCAGCAGTTTCGGGACCCCCTACGAGCAGTACTTC.

The chain employs TRBV30 and TRBJ1-5; a weak D match, TRBD1 (6 bases). The V end lost 4 bases, the J end lost 4 bases, and 11 bases lay between the germline ends. The CDR3 runs to 13 residues. The germline V gene encodes CDR1 GTSNPN and CDR2 SVGIG (reference sequence). This chain's CDR3 is CAWNQGLNQPQHF. CDR3 DNA: TGTGCCTGGAATCAGGGGCTAAATCAGCCCCAGCATTTT.

The chain combines TRBV3-1 (or the pseudogene TRBV3-2) with TRBJ2-1, with TRBD2 identical over 10 bases. The CDR3 is 15 residues long. The V and J ends lost 0 bases and 8 bases, in that order; junction bases with no gene match: 4. Germline CDR1 LGHDT, CDR2 YNNKEL (reference sequence). The CDR3 protein is CASSQEGLAVDEQFF. CDR3 DNA sequence: TGTGCCAGCAGCCAAGAAGGACTAGCGGTCGATGAGCAGTTCTTC.

V and J are TRBV3-1 (or the pseudogene TRBV3-2) and TRBJ1-6; D not certain. Trimming pared 2 bases from V and 7 bases from J, leaving 0 bases between. The germline V gene has CDR1 LGHDT and CDR2 YNNKEL (reference sequence). This CDR3 region has 11 residues. DNA for the CDR3: TGTGCCAGCAGCCAAAATTCACCCCTCCACTTT. Its translation is CASSQNSPLHF.

DNA of the CDR3: TGCGCCAGCAGCCAAGGGACAGGGGCATTTCACGGAGGCTACACCTTC. As protein: CASSQGTGAFHGGYTF. The rearrangement links TRBV4-3 to TRBJ1-2; 9 bases are a match to TRBD1. Trimming cost V 1 base and J 8 bases; bases outside gene matches: 11. Germline V gene lookup returns CDR1 LGHNA and CDR2 YSLEER. CDR3 length: 16 residues.

This clone came up once. The gene calls are TRBV2 and TRBJ2-1, with 14 bases that match TRBD2. The V and J ends lost 7 bases and 10 bases, in that order; junction bases with no gene match: 6. This CDR3 spans 14 amino acids. CDR1 is SNHLY, CDR2 FYNNEI, per germline. Written as DNA, the CDR3 is TGTGCCAGCACCCCGGGACTAGCGGGAGACGAGCAGTTCTTC. It translates to CASTPGLAGDEQFF.

This clone was seen a few times. This chain connects TRBV10-3 to TRBJ1-1; 7 bases line up with TRBD1. Trimming removed 3 bases from V and 2 bases from J; junction bases left unmatched: 6. Germline CDR1 is ENHRY and CDR2 is SYGVKD. CDR3 length: 15 amino acids. Here the CDR3 reads CAISEGQVINTEAFF. For the CDR3, the DNA is TGTGCCATCAGTGAAGGACAGGTCATAAACACTGAAGCTTTCTTT.

The V and J genes are TRBV30 and TRBJ1-1, with 7 bases aligning to TRBD1. V lost 3 bases and J lost 6; bases outside the gene matches: 7. Per germline, CDR1 GTSNPN and CDR2 SVGIG (reference sequence). The CDR3 totals 13 residues. Here the CDR3 reads CAWSAQGDAEAFF. The CDR3 nucleotides are TGTGCCTGGAGCGCGCAGGGGGACGCTGAAGCTTTCTTT. The full variable domain, in which reference TRBV30 and TRBJ1-1 provide the parts outside the CDR3, is SQTIHQWPATLVQPVGSPLSLECTVEGTSNPNLYWYRQAAGRGLQLLFYSVGIGQISSEVPQNLSASRPQDRQFILSSKKLLLSDSGFYLCAWSAQGDAEAFFGQGTRLTVV.

The rearrangement uses TRBV28 and TRBJ1-2; no firm D call. The CDR3 runs 13 residues. CDR1 and CDR2 (germline): MDHEN, SYDVKM. Trimming removed 6 bases from V and 4 bases from J, with 12 bases in between. The CDR3 coding sequence is TGTGCCAGCAGGACCGAGGGAATCTATGGCTACACCTTC. This encodes CASRTEGIYGYTF.

The chain joins TRBV6-2 or TRBV6-3 to TRBJ2-3, with a weak D call TRBD1 (5 bases). Per the germline V gene, CDR1 is MNHEY and CDR2 is SVGEGT. The CDR3 covers 15 residues. V lost 1 base and J lost 2, with 10 bases in between. The CDR3 spells CASSYLGPPTDTQYF. The CDR3 DNA sequence: TGTGCCAGCAGTTACTTGGGGCCCCCCACAGATACGCAGTATTTT.

The genes are TRBV3-1 (or the pseudogene TRBV3-2) and TRBJ2-7; no reliable D call. V lost 4 bases and J lost 0, with 10 bases in between. CDR1 and CDR2 (germline): LGHDT, YNNKEL (reference sequence). CDR3 length equals 14 residues. CDR3 sequence reads: CASSRRLGSYEQYF. CDR3 DNA sequence: TGTGCCAGCAGCCGAAGATTAGGCTCCTACGAGCAGTACTTC.

CDR3 DNA: TGTGCCAGCAAGATGAACACTGAAGCTTTCTTT. It codes for CASKMNTEAFF. The rearrangement uses TRBV6-5 and TRBJ1-1; D unclear. Trimming took off 7 bases at V and 0 bases at J, with 3 bases between the two ends. The CDR3 loop spans 11 amino acids. Germline values: CDR1 MNHEY, CDR2 SVGAGI.

The rearrangement uses TRBV25-1 and TRBJ2-1, with TRBD1 identical over 7 bases. V lost 1 base, J lost 9 bases, and 9 bases stayed unmatched. This CDR3 is built from 15 residues. In germline, CDR1 is MGHDK, CDR2 SYGVNS. In nucleotides, the CDR3 is TGTGCCAGCAGTGAATTCTTCGACGCAGGGGGTGAGCAGTTCTTC. Translating gives CASSEFFDAGGEQFF. Full variable domain (missing parts from reference TRBV25-1 and TRBJ2-1): EADIYQTPRYLVIGTGKKITLECSQTMGHDKMYWYQQDPGMELHLIHYSYGVNSTEKGDLSSESTVSRIRTEHFPLTLESARPSHTSQYLCASSEFFDAGGEQFFGPGTRLTVL.

The rearrangement uses TRBV14 and TRBJ2-3; D is uncertain. Germline V gives CDR1 SGHDN, CDR2 FVKESK. V lost 3 bases to trimming and J lost 7 bases, with 5 bases between them. The CDR3 has 11 residues. Here the CDR3 reads CASSQHNTQYF. CDR3 sequence (DNA): TGTGCCAGCAGCCAGCACAATACGCAGTATTTT. The entire variable domain, with the rest obtained from reference TRBV14 and TRBJ2-3, is as follows: EAGVTQFPSHSVIEKGQTVTLRCDPISGHDNLYWYRRVMGKEIKFLLHFVKESKQDESGMPNNRFLAERTGGTYSTLKVQPAELEDSGVYFCASSQHNTQYFGPGTRLTVL.